The 16 T cell receptor beta chains reported below all come from one sample, sequenced in a study of CD4 T cell repertoires in COVID-19. This table comes from immunoSEQ multiplex PCR, and its TCRdb copy is limited to in-frame clones, with some not included. The data contain about 24,000 clones, about 93% of them seen just once; the ten biggest clones take up 0.66%. Sequencing was done directly on freshly isolated, uncultured memory T cells. The material was circulating follicular helper CD4+ T cells (cTfh) from blood, obtained before the COVID-19 pandemic. The receptors originated from a human donor who had COVID-19.

This clone was seen once. This sequence joins TRBV19 and TRBJ2-3, with 7 bases matching TRBD1. Trimming removed 5 bases from V and 2 bases from J; junction bases left unmatched: 7. The CDR3 covers 15 residues. Germline V gene data show CDR1 as LNHDA and CDR2 as SQIVND (reference sequence). CDR3 nucleotide sequence: TGTGCCAGTAGTCTAAAGGGGGCTCCCACAGATACGCAGTATTTT. It is translated as CASSLKGAPTDTQYF.

This chain links TRBV6-1 with TRBJ1-1; 10 positions agree with TRBD1. Germline assignment: CDR1 MNHNS and CDR2 SASEGT. This CDR3 has 13 residues. With 8 bases clipped from V and 4 bases from J, the junction kept 4 bases outside the gene matches. The DNA for the CDR3 is TGTGCCAGCGCCGGGACAGGGGTCACTGAAGCTTTCTTT. Its protein is CASAGTGVTEAFF.

This rearrangement joins TRBV28 to TRBJ2-7; D perhaps matches TRBD1 (5 bases). There are 16 residues in the CDR3. With 4 bases removed from V and 0 bases from J, the gap between germline ends came to 16 bases. Germline values: CDR1 MDHEN, CDR2 SYDVKM. CDR3 DNA sequence: TGTGCCAGCAGTTCCCCTGGGGCCCTGAGCTCCTACGAGCAGTACTTC. It specifies CASSSPGALSSYEQYF.

This clone was found a few times. The sample holds other DNA sequences that translate to the same CDR3. The gene calls are TRBV7-8 and TRBJ2-7; TRBD2 aligns across 11 bases. Germline CDR1 reads SGHVS; CDR2 reads FQNEAQ. The V segment lost 0 bases and the J segment 3 bases; nucleotides outside the gene matches: 4. This CDR3 spans 16 amino acids. CDR3 bases: TGTGCCAGCAGCTTAGCGAGTACTAGCGGGAGCTACGAGCAGTACTTC. Translation gives CASSLASTSGSYEQYF.

This clone has a single count. The chain combines TRBV12-1 with TRBJ1-2. TRBV12-1 is described as a pseudogene. This CDR3 comprises 15 residues. The CDR3 sequence: CASSFDLLSGHGYTF. CDR3 DNA sequence: TGTGCCAGCAGCTTTGATCTATTGTCGGGTCATGGCTACACCTTC.

The V call is TRBV5-1, the J call TRBJ1-1; D is unclear. Germline-derived CDR1 and CDR2 are SGHRS and YFSETQ. Trimming left V 5 bases short and J 3 bases short, with 14 bases between. The CDR3 runs to 14 residues. DNA of the CDR3: TGCGCCAGCAGTTCCCGACCCGGGGACACTGAAGCTTTCTTT. It translates to CASSSRPGDTEAFF.

V usage is TRBV4-1 and J usage is TRBJ2-1; weak D call: TRBD2 (5 bases). Germline CDR1 is MGHRA and CDR2 is YSYEKL. Trimming cost V 3 bases and J 0 bases, with 9 bases left between them. This CDR3 is 15 amino acids long. This CDR3 is CASSQRASSYNEQFF. The DNA of the CDR3 is TGCGCCAGCAGCCAGAGGGCGAGCTCCTACAATGAGCAGTTCTTC.

The V gene is TRBV5-1, the J gene TRBJ1-1; D is ambiguous. This CDR3 is 13 amino acids long. Germline V gives CDR1 SGHRS, CDR2 YFSETQ. Trimming pared 0 bases from V and 4 bases from J, leaving 7 bases between. DNA for the CDR3: TGCGCCAGCAGCTTGGATAGTGGCACTGAAGCTTTCTTT. Amino acids: CASSLDSGTEAFF.

The chain carries TRBV7-9 and TRBJ2-2; the D gene is possibly TRBD1 (5 bases). The CDR3 covers 16 residues. V was pared by 0 bases and J by 2 bases, with 10 bases between. CDR1 and CDR2 from the germline V gene are SEHNR and FQNEAQ (reference sequence). CDR3 sequence: CASSLAGQGNTGELFF. CDR3 coding DNA: TGTGCCAGCAGCTTAGCCGGGCAGGGCAACACCGGGGAGCTGTTTTTT.

The V gene is TRBV14, the J gene TRBJ1-3, with D perhaps matching TRBD1 (5 bases). Germline values: CDR1 SGHDN, CDR2 FVKESK. This CDR3 comprises 13 residues. The germline V and J ends were trimmed by 5 bases and 8 bases, with 13 bases remaining between them. The CDR3, as DNA: TGTGCCAGCAGCTCCCAATGGGGGGACACCATATATTTT. Amino acid sequence: CASSSQWGDTIYF.

The genes are TRBV20-1 and TRBJ2-5; D remains unclear. V gave up 1 base and J gave up 2 bases, with 2 bases separating them. Germline-derived CDR1 and CDR2 are DFQATT and SNEGSKA (reference sequence). The CDR3 runs 11 residues. CDR3 sequence reads: CSARVQETQYF. The CDR3 nucleotides are TGCAGTGCTAGAGTACAAGAGACCCAGTACTTC.

The chain recombines TRBV15 with TRBJ1-1; D not resolved. This CDR3 comprises 16 residues. The germline gives CDR1 LNHNV, CDR2 YYDKDF (reference sequence). Trimming shortened V by 0 bases and J by 6 bases, and 17 bases separated the two germline ends. The CDR3 DNA follows: TGTGCCACCAGCAGAGATCGCCTAGTAGGGAGCGCTGAAGCTTTCTTT. Protein sequence: CATSRDRLVGSAEAFF. Full variable domain (missing parts from reference TRBV15 and TRBJ1-1): DAMVIQNPRYQVTQFGKPVTLSCSQTLNHNVMYWYQQKSSQAPKLLFHYYDKDFNNEADTPDNFQSRRPNTSFCFLDIRSPGLGDTAMYLCATSRDRLVGSAEAFFGQGTRLTVV.

The chain is built from TRBV27 and TRBJ1-1; 9 bases agree with TRBD1. CDR1 and CDR2 (germline): MNHEY, SMNVEV (reference sequence). The CDR3 extends over 14 amino acids. V lost 9 bases to trimming and J lost 5 bases; unmatched junction nucleotides: 10. The CDR3 spells CASSRQGGITEAFF. CDR3 DNA: TGTGCCAGTTCTCGACAGGGGGGAATAACTGAAGCTTTCTTT.

The chain uses TRBV6-6 and TRBJ2-1, with 8 bases identical to TRBD1. The length of the CDR3 is 13 residues. In germline, CDR1 is MNHNY, CDR2 SVGAGI (reference sequence). V shed 6 bases, J shed 7 bases, and the junction held 5 bases outside the gene matches. The CDR3 sequence: CASRGQVTNEQFF. The CDR3 region has the DNA TGTGCCAGCAGGGGACAGGTGACAAATGAGCAGTTCTTC.

This chain connects TRBV19 to TRBJ1-5; possibly TRBD1 for D (5 bases). Between the trimmed V and J ends, which lost 1 base and 5 bases, there was a span of 15 bases. CDR3 length: 16 amino acids. Germline V gene data show CDR1 as LNHDA and CDR2 as SQIVND (reference sequence). The DNA for the CDR3 is TGTGCCAGTAGTATAGCTTCCAGCGGGGGAGATCAGCCCCAGCATTTT. Its protein product is CASSIASSGGDQPQHF.

This chain joins TRBV4-1 and TRBJ2-2; 9 bases map to TRBD1. The CDR3 has 15 amino acids. The V gene's germline CDR1 is MGHRA and CDR2 YSYEKL. V shed 4 bases and J 4 bases; nucleotides not matched to a gene: 4. The CDR3 sequence is CASSLKGQGTGELFF. In DNA form, the CDR3 reads TGCGCCAGCAGCCTAAAGGGACAGGGCACCGGGGAGCTGTTTTTT.